The 13 T cell receptor beta chains below all came from one sample that was sequenced in a study of blood T cell repertoires in COVID-19. Repertoires were generated with immunoSEQ multiplex PCR, while TCRdb's copy carries only in-frame clones and drops some. Among about 190,000 clones listed, 90% were seen once. The sample taken for sequencing was peripheral blood. Every receptor here comes from a man aged 50 or older with acute or convalescent COVID-19.

V usage is TRBV7-2 and J usage is TRBJ2-1, with 8 bases matching TRBD2. CDR3 length: 15 amino acids. V shed 4 bases and J 6 bases; nucleotides not matched to a gene: 8. Looked up from germline, CDR1 is SGHTA and CDR2 is FQGNSA. In nucleotides, the CDR3 is TGTGCCAGCAGCTCCGGGAGGGCCTCGAGCAATGAGCAGTTCTTC. This translates into CASSSGRASSNEQFF. Using reference TRBV7-2 and TRBJ2-1 for the parts outside the CDR3, the full variable domain is GAGVSQSPSNKVTEKGKDVELRCDPISGHTALYWYRQSLGQGLEFLIYFQGNSAPDKSGLPSDRFSAERTGGSVSTLTIQRTQQEDSAVYLCASSSGRASSNEQFFGPGTRLTVL.

The chain recombines TRBV18 with TRBJ2-2; D is uncertain. CDR1 is KGHSH and CDR2 is LQKENI in the germline V gene. The length of the CDR3 is 12 residues. Trimming removed 4 bases at V and 6 bases at J, with 6 bases between. As DNA, the CDR3 is TGTGCCAGCTCACTTAGTCCCGGGGAGCTGTTTTTT. Its protein is CASSLSPGELFF.

This clone has a handful of counts. In DNA, the CDR3 is TGTGCCAGCAGGCTGACAGGCCGCAATCAGCCCCAGCATTTT. It codes for CASRLTGRNQPQHF. The rearrangement uses TRBV28 and TRBJ1-5; maybe TRBD1 (6 bases). Germline V gives CDR1 MDHEN, CDR2 SYDVKM. This CDR3 comprises 14 residues. V lost 6 bases, J lost 2 bases, and 11 bases lay in between.

The chain combines TRBV2 with TRBJ1-5; D perhaps matches TRBD1 (6 bases). Trimming took off 4 bases at V and 2 bases at J, with 18 bases between the two ends. In germline, CDR1 is SNHLY, CDR2 FYNNEI. The CDR3 runs to 17 residues. DNA of the CDR3: TGTGCCAGCAGTGCGGGGGGGGCAGGGGATGGCAATCAGCCCCAGCATTTT. Amino acid sequence: CASSAGGAGDGNQPQHF.

This clone was found once. The chain joins TRBV5-4 to TRBJ2-5; 11 bases line up with TRBD2. V was pared by 4 bases and J by 3 bases, with 8 bases of the junction left unmatched. The CDR3 length is 16 residues. Germline CDR1 SGHNT, CDR2 YYREEE (reference sequence). In nucleotides, the CDR3 is TGTGCCAGCAGCCCAATAGCGGGGGGGCCGGAAGAGACCCAGTACTTC. Protein product: CASSPIAGGPEETQYF.

The rearrangement links TRBV28 to TRBJ2-7, with D possibly TRBD2 on 5 matching bases. The ends were cut back, 4 bases at V and 0 bases at J, with 16 bases in the middle. CDR3 length: 16 amino acids. The germline V gene encodes CDR1 MDHEN and CDR2 SYDVKM. The CDR3 DNA reads TGTGCCAGCAGTTCTAAGCGGTGGCCCAGCTCCTACGAGCAGTACTTC. As protein: CASSSKRWPSSYEQYF.

This chain links TRBV18 with TRBJ1-2; 7 bases line up with TRBD1. Trimming removed 2 bases from V and 0 bases from J; junction bases left unmatched: 12. This CDR3 has 18 amino acids. CDR1 KGHSH and CDR2 LQKENI come from the germline V gene. CDR3 amino acids: CASSPWTDRAQPNYGYTF. The CDR3 DNA sequence: TGTGCCAGCTCACCATGGACAGACAGGGCCCAGCCTAACTATGGCTACACCTTC. The full variable domain, completed using reference TRBV18 and TRBJ1-2, is NAGVMQNPRHLVRRRGQEARLRCSPMKGHSHVYWYRQLPEEGLKFMVYLQKENIIDESGMPKERFSAEFPKEGPSILRIQQVVRGDSAAYFCASSPWTDRAQPNYGYTFGSGTRLTVV.

Details on this clone: Germline and junction disagree at one end, which may indicate a read error. V and J are TRBV7-7 and TRBJ2-3; D remains unclear. The CDR3 loop spans 13 amino acids. CDR1 is SSHAT and CDR2 is FNYEAQ in the germline V gene (reference sequence). CDR3 nucleotide sequence: TGTGCTAGCAGCTCGGGTCCCACAGATACGCAGTATTTT. Residues: CASSSGPTDTQYF. Full variable domain (outside the CDR3, taken from reference TRBV7-7 and TRBJ2-3): GAGVSQSPRYKVTKRGQDVTLRCDPISSHATLYWYQQALGQGPEFLTYFNYEAQPDKSGLPSDRFSAERPEGSISTLTIQRTEQRDSAMYRCASSSGPTDTQYFGPGTRLTVL.

The V gene is TRBV25-1, the J gene TRBJ2-2, with 7 bases that match TRBD2. Germline-derived CDR1 and CDR2 are MGHDK and SYGVNS. CDR3 length: 16 amino acids. V lost 6 bases and J lost 6; bases outside the gene matches: 13. The CDR3 region has the DNA TGTGCCAGCAGCGGGAGCGGGGCGGCGGAACCCGGGGAGCTGTTTTTT. Amino acids: CASSGSGAAEPGELFF.

This chain joins TRBV18 and TRBJ2-7; 8 bases align to TRBD1. Germline CDR1 and CDR2: KGHSH and LQKENI. The J segment lost 7 bases and the V segment lost 3 bases, leaving 8 bases of the junction unmatched. This CDR3 is built from 14 residues. CDR3 coding DNA: TGTGCCAGCTCACCGGCCGGGACAGGTGGGGAGCAGTACGTC. Its translation is CASSPAGTGGEQYV.

The chain recombines TRBV28 with TRBJ1-5; D possibly corresponds to TRBD1 (5 bases). The germline CDR1 and CDR2 sequences are MDHEN and SYDVKM. Trimming took 8 bases from V and 0 from J, leaving 20 bases between them. The CDR3 is 17 amino acids. This chain's CDR3 is CASRGGAVSYSNQPQHF. The CDR3 nucleotides read TGTGCCAGCCGGGGCGGGGCAGTCAGTTATAGCAATCAGCCCCAGCATTTT.

This chain joins TRBV5-6 and TRBJ1-2, with 11 bases matching TRBD1. From germline, CDR1 is SGHDT and CDR2 YYEEEE. V shed 0 bases and J 3 bases; nucleotides not matched to a gene: 4. The CDR3 is 16 amino acids. This CDR3 is CASSLVGTGGDYGYTF. The CDR3 DNA reads TGTGCCAGCAGCTTGGTAGGGACAGGGGGAGACTATGGCTACACCTTC. The full variable domain, its missing parts supplied by reference TRBV5-6 and TRBJ1-2, is DAGVTQSPTHLIKTRGQQVTLRCSPKSGHDTVSWYQQALGQGPQFIFQYYEEEERQRGNFPDRFSGHQFPNYSSELNVNALLLGDSALYLCASSLVGTGGDYGYTFGSGTRLTVV.

The gene calls are TRBV27 and TRBJ1-5; D gene uncertain. The CDR3 is 16 amino acids. Germline CDR1 and CDR2: MNHEY and SMNVEV (reference sequence). Trimming removed 2 bases from V and 0 bases from J, with 11 bases in between. CDR3 sequence: CASSLDGVRSNQPQHF. The CDR3 nucleotides read TGTGCCAGCAGTTTAGACGGGGTTCGTAGCAATCAGCCCCAGCATTTT.